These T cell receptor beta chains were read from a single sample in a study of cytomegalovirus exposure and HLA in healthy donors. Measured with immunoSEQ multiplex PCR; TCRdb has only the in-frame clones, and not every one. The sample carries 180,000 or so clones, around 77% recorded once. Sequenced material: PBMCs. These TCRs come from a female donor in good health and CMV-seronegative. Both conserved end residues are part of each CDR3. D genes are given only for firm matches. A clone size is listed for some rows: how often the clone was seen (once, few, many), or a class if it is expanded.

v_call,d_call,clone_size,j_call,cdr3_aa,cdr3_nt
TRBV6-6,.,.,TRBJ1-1,CAHQEVVVTEAFF,TGTGCCCATCAGGAGGTGGTCGTCACTGAAGCTTTCTTT
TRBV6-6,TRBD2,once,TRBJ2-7,CASSLGGSRSYEQYF,TGTGCCAGCAGTCTCGGCGGGAGTAGGTCCTACGAGCAGTACTTC
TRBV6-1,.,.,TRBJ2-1,CASSERGIRSYNEQFF,TGTGCCAGCAGTGAGAGGGGGATCCGCTCCTACAATGAGCAGTTCTTC
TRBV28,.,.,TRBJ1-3,CASSLRSTGNTIYF,TGTGCCAGCAGTTTACGTAGTACTGGAAACACCATATATTTT
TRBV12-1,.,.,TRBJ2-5,CASSFAAGGGETQYF,TGTGCCAGCAGCTTTGCGGCAGGGGGTGGGGAGACCCAGTACTTC
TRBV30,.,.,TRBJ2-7,CAWSVWGRGTEQYF,TGTGCCTGGAGTGTATGGGGTAGGGGTACGGAGCAGTACTTC
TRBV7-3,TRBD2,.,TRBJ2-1,CASSPGGAGVRNEQFF,TGTGCCAGCAGCCCGGGCGGAGCGGGAGTTCGGAATGAGCAGTTCTTC
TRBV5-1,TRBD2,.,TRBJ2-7,CASSPMTSGYEQYF,TGCGCCAGCAGCCCGATGACTAGCGGGTACGAGCAGTACTTC
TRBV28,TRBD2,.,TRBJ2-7,CASSSGLAGGPIAGQYF,TGTGCCAGCAGTTCGGGACTAGCGGGAGGGCCCATCGCTGGGCAGTACTTC
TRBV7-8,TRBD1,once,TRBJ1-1,CASSLADRENTEAFF,TGTGCCAGCAGCTTGGCGGACAGGGAGAACACTGAAGCTTTCTTT
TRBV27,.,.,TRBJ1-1,CASRHRLWPTEAFF,TGTGCCAGCAGGCACCGACTCTGGCCCACTGAAGCTTTCTTT
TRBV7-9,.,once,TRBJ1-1,CASSLGWEEKYTEAFF,TGTGCCAGCAGCTTAGGCTGGGAGGAGAAGTACACTGAAGCTTTCTTT
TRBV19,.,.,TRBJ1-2,CASSIEDLTDYGYTF,TGTGCCAGTAGTATAGAGGACTTAACAGACTATGGCTACACCTTC
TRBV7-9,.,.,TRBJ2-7,CASSSSGYEQYF,TGTGCCAGCAGCTCTTCCGGCTACGAGCAGTACTTC
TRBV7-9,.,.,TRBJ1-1,CSSSFSGRGNTEAFF,TGTTCCAGCAGCTTCTCAGGAAGGGGGAACACTGAAGCTTTCTTT
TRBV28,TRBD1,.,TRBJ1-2,CASSLGQANYGYTF,TGTGCCAGCAGCCTGGGACAGGCCAACTATGGCTACACCTTC
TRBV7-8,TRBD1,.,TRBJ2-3,CASSLAGQTITDTQYF,TGTGCCAGCAGCTTAGCGGGACAGACGATCACAGATACGCAGTATTTT
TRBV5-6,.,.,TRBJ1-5,CASNSGGWDQPQHF,TGTGCCAGCAACAGCGGAGGTTGGGATCAGCCCCAGCATTTT
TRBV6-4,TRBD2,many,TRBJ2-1,CASSDSTSGSNEQFF,TGTGCCAGCAGTGACTCGACTAGCGGGAGCAATGAGCAGTTCTTC
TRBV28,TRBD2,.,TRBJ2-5,CATQPSGTSGGGTQYF,TGTGCCACCCAACCCTCCGGGACTAGCGGGGGAGGGACCCAGTACTTC
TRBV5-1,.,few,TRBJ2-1,CASSFSSNEQFF,TGCGCCAGCAGCTTTTCCTCCAATGAGCAGTTCTTC
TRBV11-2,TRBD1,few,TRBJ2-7,CASTGTGVSYEQYF,TGTGCCAGCACCGGGACAGGGGTCTCCTACGAGCAGTACTTC
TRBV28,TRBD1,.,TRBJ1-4,CASAPGGTGVATNEKLFF,TGTGCCAGCGCACCCGGCGGGACAGGGGTGGCAACTAATGAAAAACTGTTTTTT
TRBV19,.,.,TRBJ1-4,CASSISQATNEKLFF,TGTGCCAGTAGTATCTCTCAGGCCACTAATGAAAAACTGTTTTTT
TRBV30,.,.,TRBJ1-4,CAWTRDFTTNEKLFF,TGTGCCTGGACCCGGGACTTTACAACTAATGAAAAACTGTTTTTT
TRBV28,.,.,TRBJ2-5,CASSRDPSRRTQYF,TGTGCCAGCAGTCGAGACCCAAGTCGGAGGACCCAGTACTTC
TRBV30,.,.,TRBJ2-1,CAWSDRYNEQFF,TGTGCCTGGAGTGATCGTTACAATGAGCAGTTCTTC
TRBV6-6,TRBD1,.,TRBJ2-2,CASSYRPGTGPGELFF,TGTGCCAGCAGTTACCGCCCAGGGACAGGGCCCGGGGAGCTGTTTTTT
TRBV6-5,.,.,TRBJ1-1,CASRTGLGTEAFF,TGTGCCAGCAGGACAGGACTGGGCACTGAAGCTTTCTTT
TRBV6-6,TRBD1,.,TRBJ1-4,CASIRGQGDEKLFF,TGTGCCAGCATTCGGGGACAGGGCGATGAAAAACTGTTTTTT
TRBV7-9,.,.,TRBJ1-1,CASSLEAGRVLEAFF,TGTGCCAGCAGCTTAGAGGCAGGGAGGGTACTTGAAGCTTTCTTT
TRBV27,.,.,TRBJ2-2,CASRQGPGELFF,TGTGCCAGCAGACAGGGCCCCGGGGAGCTGTTTTTT
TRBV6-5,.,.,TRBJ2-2,CASSYPTPGELFF,TGTGCCAGCAGTTACCCTACCCCCGGGGAGCTGTTTTTT
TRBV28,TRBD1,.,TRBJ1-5,CASSLSRTGGYQPQHF,TGTGCCAGCAGTCTATCACGGACAGGGGGTTATCAGCCCCAGCATTTT
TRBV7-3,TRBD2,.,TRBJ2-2,CASSLSPGLAGGNTGELFF,TGTGCCAGCAGCTTATCCCCGGGACTAGCGGGGGGGAACACCGGGGAGCTGTTTTTT
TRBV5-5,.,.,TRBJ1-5,CASTGHPEGQPQHF,TGTGCCAGCACAGGACATCCAGAAGGTCAGCCCCAGCATTTT
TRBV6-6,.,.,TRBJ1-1,CASSYITEKNTEAFF,TGTGCCAGCAGTTATATCACTGAAAAGAACACTGAAGCTTTCTTT
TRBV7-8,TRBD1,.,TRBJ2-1,CASSSIGQGKSQFF,TGTGCCAGCAGCTCAATCGGACAGGGGAAGTCGCAGTTCTTC
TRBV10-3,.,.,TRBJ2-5,CAISETGSFQETQYF,TGTGCCATCAGTGAAACGGGGTCCTTCCAAGAGACCCAGTACTTC
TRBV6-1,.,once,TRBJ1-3,CASAPGAGNTIYF,TGTGCCAGCGCCCCGGGAGCCGGGAACACCATATATTTT
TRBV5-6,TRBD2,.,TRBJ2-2,CASSLVTSGGAVTGELFF,TGTGCCAGCAGCTTGGTTACTAGCGGGGGGGCCGTCACCGGGGAGCTGTTTTTT
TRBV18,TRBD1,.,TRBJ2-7,CASCRDSTTYEQYF,TGTGCCAGCTGCCGGGACAGCACCACCTACGAGCAGTACTTC
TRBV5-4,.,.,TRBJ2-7,CASSLGSSYEQYF,TGTGCCAGCAGCTTGGGCTCTAGCTACGAGCAGTACTTC
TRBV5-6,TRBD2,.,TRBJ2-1,CASSILPVGLAGDEQFF,TGTGCCAGCAGCATTTTACCGGTGGGACTAGCGGGGGATGAGCAGTTCTTC
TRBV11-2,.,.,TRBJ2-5,CASSGRGIETQYF,TGTGCCAGCAGCGGCAGGGGCATAGAGACCCAGTACTTC
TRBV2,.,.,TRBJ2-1,CASNTAGQYNEQFF,TGTGCCAGCAATACCGCTGGACAGTACAATGAGCAGTTCTTC
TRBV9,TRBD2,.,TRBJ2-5,CASSVVAGAYQETQYF,TGTGCCAGCAGCGTAGTAGCGGGGGCGTACCAAGAGACCCAGTACTTC
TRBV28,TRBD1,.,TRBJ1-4,CASSYTTGATNEKLFF,TGTGCCAGCAGCTATACTACAGGGGCAACTAATGAAAAACTGTTTTTT
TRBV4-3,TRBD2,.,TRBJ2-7,CASSPRGGYPSYEQYF,TGCGCCAGCAGCCCTCGGGGAGGGTATCCCTCCTACGAGCAGTACTTC
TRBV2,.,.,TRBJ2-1,CASSVEGRGSGEQFF,TGTGCCAGCAGTGTCGAGGGCAGGGGATCAGGTGAGCAGTTCTTC